One sample yielded the 21 T cell receptor beta chains listed below, sequenced in a study of cytomegalovirus exposure and HLA in healthy donors. This PCR relied on a set of 60 Vbeta primers and 13 Jbeta primers. TCRdb's copy holds only in-frame clones and misses some; the assay was immunoSEQ multiplex PCR. The sample consists of some 170,000 clones, roughly 76% of them appearing once. The material sequenced was PBMCs. The origin of the receptors is a woman in her late teens or twenties in good health and CMV-seropositive.

The chain joins TRBV2 to TRBJ2-7; 16 nucleotides match TRBD2. V shed 4 bases and J 3 bases; nucleotides not matched to a gene: 12. The CDR3 length is 19 residues. In germline, CDR1 is SNHLY, CDR2 FYNNEI. CDR3 sequence (DNA): TGTGCCAGCAGTGGGCCTCCGGGACTAGCGGGGGGGTTTCGCTACGAGCAGTACTTC. It is translated as CASSGPPGLAGGFRYEQYF.

The chain joins TRBV5-5 to TRBJ1-4, with D perhaps matching TRBD1 (5 bases). Germline V gene data show CDR1 as SGHKS and CDR2 as YYEKEE (reference sequence). V lost 4 bases and J 6 bases, leaving 16 bases between the germline ends. The CDR3 is 15 residues long. DNA for the CDR3: TGTGCCAGCAGCCAAAGGGGTTTACGAGATGAAAAACTGTTTTTT. It translates to CASSQRGLRDEKLFF.

This sequence joins TRBV21-1 and TRBJ1-5. TRBV21-1 is a documented pseudogene. The CDR3 is 15 residues long. The CDR3 reads CASSKERRLNQPQHF. In nucleotides, the CDR3 is TGTGCCAGCAGCAAAGAACGCAGACTCAATCAGCCCCAGCATTTT.

The chain carries TRBV30 and TRBJ1-1, with D tentatively TRBD1 (5 bases). CDR3 length: 13 amino acids. Trimming removed 2 bases from V and 2 bases from J, with 9 bases in between. Germline V CDR1 and CDR2: GTSNPN, SVGIG (reference sequence). The CDR3 DNA follows: TGTGCCTGGAGTAAGGGGTTAAACACTGAAGCTTTCTTT. Protein: CAWSKGLNTEAFF.

The rearrangement links TRBV5-6 to TRBJ2-7; 7 positions match TRBD1. Germline loops: CDR1 SGHDT, CDR2 YYEEEE. With V trimmed by 2 bases and J by 4 bases, 12 bases remained unmatched. The CDR3 extends over 16 amino acids. The CDR3 region is CASSFDLGTANYEQYF. The CDR3 DNA sequence: TGTGCCAGCAGCTTCGACCTCGGGACAGCCAATTACGAGCAGTACTTC.

The chain couples TRBV5-1 to TRBJ1-1; 7 bases agree with TRBD1. The junction had 13 bases not matched to a gene; V was cut back by 4 bases and J by 7 bases. CDR1 is SGHRS and CDR2 is YFSETQ in the germline V gene. CDR3 length: 15 amino acids. The CDR3 region is CASSTGQAGSSEAFF. The CDR3 nucleotides read TGCGCCAGCAGCACCGGACAGGCGGGATCTAGTGAAGCTTTCTTT.

The chain joins TRBV4-2 to TRBJ2-5; 10 bases match TRBD2. CDR1 is LGHNA, CDR2 YNFKEQ, per germline. The CDR3 is made up of 18 amino acids. V shed 3 bases, J shed 2 bases, and the junction held 12 bases outside the gene matches. Here the CDR3 reads CASSHGGLAGVPQETQYF. In nucleotides, the CDR3 is TGTGCCAGCAGCCATGGTGGCCTAGCGGGAGTTCCTCAAGAGACCCAGTACTTC.

Only one count was recorded for this clone. The chain links TRBV2 to TRBJ1-2; maybe TRBD1 (5 bases). V was clipped by 5 bases and J by 6 bases, with 19 bases between them. Germline V gives CDR1 SNHLY, CDR2 FYNNEI. The CDR3 is 15 amino acids. In DNA, the CDR3 is TGTGCCAGCAGTCCCCCCTCGGGAGGGGCGGATGGCTACACCTTC. Translated, it gives CASSPPSGGADGYTF.

The rearrangement joins TRBV2 to TRBJ2-5, with 8 bases aligning to TRBD2. CDR1 is SNHLY and CDR2 is FYNNEI in the germline V gene. V shed 4 bases, J shed 1 base, and the junction held 11 bases outside the gene matches. CDR3 length: 17 amino acids. CDR3 sequence reads: CASSGSLSGAGQETQYF. For the CDR3, the DNA is TGTGCCAGCAGTGGGTCCCTTAGCGGGGCCGGCCAAGAGACCCAGTACTTC.

This clone has only one observation. The chain recombines TRBV5-6 with TRBJ1-2; D may be TRBD1 (5 bases). The V and J ends lost 3 bases and 2 bases respectively, with 8 bases between them. The germline V gene has CDR1 SGHDT and CDR2 YYEEEE. The CDR3 contains 13 residues. CDR3 coding DNA: TGTGCCAGCAGCTCGACAGAAAACTATGGCTACACCTTC. It specifies CASSSTENYGYTF.

This chain connects TRBV29-1 to TRBJ2-5; maybe TRBD1 (5 bases). The CDR3 spans 14 residues. The germline gives CDR1 SQVTM, CDR2 ANQGSEA. V was pared by 1 base and J by 5 bases, with 14 bases between. Here the CDR3 DNA reads TGCAGCGTTGAAGGGGGCAGGGTGGGGGAGACCCAGTACTTC. Translating it yields CSVEGGRVGETQYF.

J is TRBJ2-4 and V is TRBV7-9, with D perhaps matching TRBD1 (6 bases). V dropped 5 bases and J dropped 1 base, with 15 bases sitting between them. CDR1 and CDR2 from the germline V gene are SEHNR and FQNEAQ (reference sequence). CDR3 length: 16 residues. CDR3: CASSATGILAKNIQYF. DNA for the CDR3: TGTGCCAGCAGCGCTACAGGGATACTTGCCAAAAACATTCAGTACTTC.

CDR3 in amino acids: CASSELAGGATQYF. The DNA of the CDR3 is TGTGCCAGCAGCGAACTAGCGGGGGGAGCTACGCAGTATTTT. The rearrangement joins TRBV7-7 to TRBJ2-3; 12 bases agree with TRBD2. This CDR3 region has 14 residues. The V and J ends lost 5 bases and 8 bases, in that order; junction bases with no gene match: 5. CDR1 and CDR2 (germline): SSHAT, FNYEAQ (reference sequence). The full variable domain, rest sourced from reference TRBV7-7 and TRBJ2-3, is GAGVSQSPRYKVTKRGQDVTLRCDPISSHATLYWYQQALGQGPEFLTYFNYEAQPDKSGLPSDRFSAERPEGSISTLTIQRTEQRDSAMYRCASSELAGGATQYFGPGTRLTVL.

The chain is built from TRBV7-9 and TRBJ2-7; D is ambiguous. The V end lost 4 bases, the J end lost 2 bases, and 6 bases lay between the germline ends. In germline, CDR1 is SEHNR, CDR2 FQNEAQ (reference sequence). CDR3 length: 12 amino acids. The DNA for the CDR3 is TGTGCCAGCAGCTCCGGTCCCTACGAGCAGTACTTC. This sequence encodes CASSSGPYEQYF. Complete variable domain (other parts from reference TRBV7-9 and TRBJ2-7): DTGVSQNPRHKITKRGQNVTFRCDPISEHNRLYWYRQTLGQGPEFLTYFQNEAQLEKSRLLSDRFSAERPKGSFSTLEIQRTEQGDSAMYLCASSSGPYEQYFGPGTRLTVT.

The V and J genes are TRBV9 and TRBJ2-2; weak D call: TRBD1 (6 bases). Germline V gene data show CDR1 as SGDLS and CDR2 as YYNGEE. The V end was cut by 1 base, the J end by 4 bases, with 11 bases between. The CDR3 sequence is 15 residues long. The CDR3 region is CASSVQGQGTGELFF. CDR3 nucleotides: TGTGCCAGCAGCGTACAGGGGCAGGGCACCGGGGAGCTGTTTTTT.

This chain links TRBV5-1 with TRBJ1-5, with D possibly being TRBD1 (5 bases). This CDR3 has 16 residues. V was pared by 0 bases and J by 4 bases, with 14 bases between. Germline V gives CDR1 SGHRS, CDR2 YFSETQ. The CDR3 DNA reads TGCGCCAGCAGCTTGGGATTGCCAGGGCTAAATCAGCCCCAGCATTTT. This translates into CASSLGLPGLNQPQHF.

The chain uses TRBV13 and TRBJ2-7; 13 bases fit TRBD2. Trimming took 5 bases from V and 2 from J; bases not matched to a gene: 6. Germline CDR1 reads PRHDT; CDR2 reads FYEKMQ (reference sequence). The CDR3 has 16 amino acids. The CDR3 sequence is CASSPQGLAGTYEQYF. For the CDR3, the DNA is TGTGCCAGCAGCCCCCAGGGACTAGCGGGGACCTACGAGCAGTACTTC.

The chain links TRBV10-3 to TRBJ1-2, with D possibly TRBD1 on 6 matching bases. The length of the CDR3 is 16 residues. Germline V gives CDR1 ENHRY, CDR2 SYGVKD. V lost 4 bases, J lost 0 bases, and 15 bases lay in between. CDR3 sequence: CAISGRTEEANYGYTF. Written as DNA, the CDR3 is TGTGCCATCAGTGGGAGGACAGAAGAAGCTAACTATGGCTACACCTTC.

The genes are TRBV4-3 and TRBJ2-3; TRBD2 agrees at 9 bases. The CDR3 has 14 amino acids. J lost 14 bases, V lost 4 bases, and 13 bases had no gene match. Germline V gene data show CDR1 as LGHNA and CDR2 as YSLEER. The CDR3 DNA sequence: TGCGCCAGCAGCCGAGATCTAGCGGGGAGGGACCGGTATTTT. Translated, it gives CASSRDLAGRDRYF.

The chain couples TRBV6-4 to TRBJ2-2, with a tentative D call TRBD2 (6 bases). V lost 5 bases, J lost 0 bases, and 10 bases lay in between. CDR1 and CDR2 from the germline V gene are MRHNA and SNTAGT. This CDR3 spans 15 amino acids. The CDR3 region has the DNA TGTGCCAGCAGTCCGGGACTCGCGAACACCGGGGAGCTGTTTTTT. This sequence encodes CASSPGLANTGELFF.

The V gene is TRBV2, the J gene TRBJ1-5; TRBD1 might be the D (5 bases). The germline CDR1 and CDR2 sequences are SNHLY and FYNNEI. The CDR3 has 13 amino acids. V was clipped by 5 bases and J by 4 bases, with 9 bases between them. CDR3 sequence reads: CASSPQVNQPQHF. For the CDR3, the DNA is TGTGCCAGCAGTCCACAGGTTAATCAGCCCCAGCATTTT.